Presented here are 26 T cell receptor beta chains from one specimen sequenced in a study of molecular identifiers for immune sequencing clone quantification. TCRdb ran MiXCR on the PCR reads and lists one entry per CDR3 protein. This table holds hundreds of thousands of distinct CDR3 sequences, about 22% found once. The sequenced material came from naive CD8+ T cells from blood, with Jurkat cell RNA spiked in. The subset was: FACS-sorted CD8+CD4-CCR7+CD45RA+ naive T cells. The receptors were sampled from a human donor in good health. Some libraries in this study had Jurkat cell RNA spiked in.

This clonotype has only a few counts. The V and J genes are TRBV6-2 or TRBV6-3 and TRBJ1-1, with TRBD1 as a possible D gene (6 bases). CDR1 and CDR2 from the germline V gene are MNHEY and SVGEGT. V gave up 5 bases and J gave up 5 bases, with 18 bases separating them. The CDR3 runs 15 residues. Written as DNA, the CDR3 is TGTGCCAGCAGTGAGGTCGGGGGGCGAGGGACTGAAGCTTTCTTT. Translation gives CASSEVGGRGTEAFF.

V is TRBV5-1 and J is TRBJ2-3, with 9 bases matching TRBD2. The CDR3 has 17 residues. The V gene's germline CDR1 is SGHRS and CDR2 YFSETQ. The ends lost 4 bases at V and 3 bases at J; junction bases unmatched: 12. CDR3 loop: CASSPPSGGGGTDTQYF. CDR3 sequence (DNA): TGCGCCAGCAGCCCCCCATCGGGCGGGGGGGGGACAGATACGCAGTATTTT.

At least ten counts were recorded for this clonotype. The J gene is TRBJ2-1, the V gene TRBV28; D gene unclear. The V gene's germline CDR1 is MDHEN and CDR2 SYDVKM. Trimming took 3 bases from V and 10 from J, leaving 19 bases between them. The CDR3 contains 15 residues. Here the CDR3 DNA reads TGTGCCAGCAGTTTGTATCTAGACCCCCCCATGGAGCAGTTCTTC. It encodes CASSLYLDPPMEQFF.

This clonotype was recorded only once. This could be a read error, since a much larger clone is one nucleotide away. The chain is built from TRBV7-3 and TRBJ2-1, with 7 bases that match TRBD1. CDR3 length: 17 residues. CDR1 is SGHTA and CDR2 is FQGTGA in the germline V gene. In DNA form, the CDR3 reads TGTGCCAGCAGCTTAGGATTCCGGGACAGTTCCTACAATGGGCAGTTCTTC. Translated: CASSLGFRDSSYNGQFF.

A note on this clonotype: A much bigger clone sits one base away, suggesting this may be a read error. The chain combines TRBV6-5 with TRBJ2-5; unclear D gene. CDR3 length equals 11 residues. Germline values: CDR1 MNHEY, CDR2 SVGAGI. V was cut by 2 bases and J by 5 bases, with 3 bases left in between. CDR3 DNA: TGTGCCAGCAGTTACGAGGAGACCCAGTACTTC. It yields the protein CASSYEETQYF.

This clonotype was found once. The junction shows a germline mismatch at one end, possibly a read error. The chain couples TRBV7-3 to TRBJ2-3; 8 bases fit TRBD2. The germline gives CDR1 SGHTA, CDR2 FQGTGA. The CDR3 length is 19 residues. The DNA of the CDR3 is TGTGCCAGCGGCTCTCCCCGAATAACTAGCGGAGCCGCCGCAGATACACAGTATTTT. This encodes CASGSPRITSGAAADTQYF.

This clonotype was seen only a few times. The genes are TRBV29-1 and TRBJ2-1, with D uncertain. V was shortened by 0 bases and J by 5 bases, with 14 bases between the two germline ends. Germline V lookup: CDR1 SQVTM, CDR2 ANQGSEA. The CDR3 consists of 15 residues. The CDR3 nucleotides are TGCAGCGTTGAAGAGGCGGCGAGATACGACAATGAGCAGTTCTTC. Translating gives CSVEEAARYDNEQFF.

This clonotype was seen more than once but under ten times. The genes are TRBV6-5 and TRBJ2-6; D not certain. V was pared by 4 bases and J by 0 bases, with 10 bases between. This CDR3 comprises 16 residues. CDR1 is MNHEY, CDR2 SVGAGI, per germline. CDR3 sequence (DNA): TGTGCCAGCAGTTTCAGGACGGACTCTGGGGCCAACGTCCTGACTTTC. Translation: CASSFRTDSGANVLTF.

This clonotype was detected ten times or more. The rearrangement uses TRBV29-1 and TRBJ1-1; the D is unclear. The CDR3 runs 15 residues. Per the germline V gene, CDR1 is SQVTM and CDR2 is ANQGSEA. Trimming removed 2 bases at V and 3 bases at J, with 16 bases between. The CDR3 DNA reads TGCAGCGTTGAAATTAGGCCGGAGCAATACACTGAAGCTTTCTTT. This translates into CSVEIRPEQYTEAFF.

This clonotype was counted at least ten times. The rearrangement joins TRBV9 to TRBJ1-4; D is uncertain. Trimming took 1 base from V and 0 from J, leaving 4 bases between them. Germline lookup yields CDR1 SGDLS and CDR2 YYNGEE. The CDR3 is 14 residues long. The CDR3 is CASSVQSTNEKLFF. The CDR3 DNA reads TGTGCCAGCAGCGTACAGTCAACTAATGAAAAACTGTTTTTT.

Details on this clonotype: A much larger clone lies one base from this, so it may be a read error. The rearrangement links TRBV30 to TRBJ2-3, with D uncertain. Germline lookup yields CDR1 GTSNPN and CDR2 SVGIG (reference sequence). Trimming removed 1 base at V and 1 base at J, with 3 bases between. The CDR3 is made up of 12 amino acids. CDR3 in amino acids: CAWSAGTDTQYF. Written as DNA, the CDR3 is TGTGCCTGGAGTGCGGGCACAGATACGCAGTATTTT.

This clonotype occurred a few times. V usage is TRBV29-1 and J usage is TRBJ2-5; D might be TRBD2 (6 bases). CDR1 SQVTM and CDR2 ANQGSEA come from the germline V gene. This CDR3 comprises 13 residues. Trimming shortened V by 7 bases and J by 1 base, and 13 bases separated the two germline ends. CDR3 in amino acids: CSASGGFQETQYF. For the CDR3, the DNA is TGCAGCGCAAGTGGAGGGTTCCAAGAGACCCAGTACTTC. Full variable domain (rest looked up from reference TRBV29-1 and TRBJ2-5): SAVISQKPSRDICQRGTSLTIQCQVDSQVTMMFWYRQQPGQSLTLIATANQGSEATYESGFVIDKFPISRPNLTFSTLTVSNMSPEDSSIYLCSASGGFQETQYFGPGTRLLVL.

This clonotype was counted ten times or more. V usage is TRBV29-1 and J usage is TRBJ1-1; D is ambiguous. V lost 0 bases and J lost 6, with 20 bases in between. The CDR3 consists of 16 residues. Germline V gene data show CDR1 as SQVTM and CDR2 as ANQGSEA. DNA for the CDR3: TGCAGCGTTGAAGATTTGGGAGTCGGGTTGGAAGCTGAAGCTTTCTTT. Protein product: CSVEDLGVGLEAEAFF.

Remarks on this clonotype: A much larger clonotype is one base distant, so this may be a read error. This chain links TRBV11-2 with TRBJ2-5; D gene uncertain. Germline-derived CDR1 and CDR2 are SGHAT and FQNNGV. CDR3 length: 13 residues. V dropped 2 bases and J dropped 5 bases, with 9 bases sitting between them. CDR3 sequence reads: CASSLHNKETQYF. Written as DNA, the CDR3 is TGTGCCAGCAGCTTACATAATAAGGAGACCCAGTACTTC.

The sample holds a few counts of this clonotype. This rearrangement joins TRBV5-1 to TRBJ2-7; TRBD1 might be the D (6 bases). CDR1 is SGHRS, CDR2 YFSETQ, per germline. The CDR3 contains 10 residues. V was clipped by 5 bases and J by 9 bases, with 9 bases between them. CDR3 sequence reads: CASRSRGQYF. CDR3 sequence (DNA): TGCGCCAGCAGGTCCAGGGGGCAGTACTTC.

This clonotype was seen a few times. V gene TRBV4-2 combines with J gene TRBJ2-2; D is ambiguous. Germline CDR1 is LGHNA and CDR2 is YNFKEQ. V was pared by 1 base and J by 3 bases, with 9 bases between. CDR3 size: 15 residues. The chain's CDR3 is CASSQGLFYTGELFF. CDR3 sequence (DNA): TGTGCCAGCAGCCAAGGACTTTTCTACACCGGGGAGCTGTTTTTT.

This clonotype turned up a few times. The gene calls are TRBV7-9 and TRBJ2-7, with 8 bases aligning to TRBD2. Germline V gene sequence: CDR1 SEHNR, CDR2 FQNEAQ (reference sequence). J gave up 1 base and V 1 base, and 6 bases lay outside the gene matches. There are 16 residues in the CDR3. The CDR3 DNA follows: TGTGCCAGCAGCTTAGGAGGTAGCGGGGTATCCTACGAGCAGTACTTC. This sequence encodes CASSLGGSGVSYEQYF. The full variable domain, rest sourced from reference TRBV7-9 and TRBJ2-7, is DTGVSQNPRHKITKRGQNVTFRCDPISEHNRLYWYRQTLGQGPEFLTYFQNEAQLEKSRLLSDRFSAERPKGSFSTLEIQRTEQGDSAMYLCASSLGGSGVSYEQYFGPGTRLTVT.

This clonotype has a count of ten or more. The chain joins TRBV5-4 to TRBJ1-1; maybe TRBD1 (6 bases). Germline CDR1 is SGHNT and CDR2 is YYREEE (reference sequence). The germline V and J ends were trimmed by 4 bases and 5 bases, with 15 bases remaining between them. The CDR3 is made up of 14 amino acids. The CDR3: CASSPSTGPTEAFF. The DNA for the CDR3 is TGTGCCAGCAGCCCGTCGACAGGCCCAACTGAAGCTTTCTTT.

The chain employs TRBV19 and TRBJ2-7; 10 bases match TRBD2. The CDR3 extends over 15 amino acids. CDR1 LNHDA and CDR2 SQIVND come from the germline V gene (reference sequence). J gave up 2 bases and V 1 base, and 2 bases lay outside the gene matches. The CDR3 loop reads CASSIGTSGAYEQYF. In DNA form, the CDR3 reads TGTGCCAGTAGTATAGGGACTAGCGGAGCCTACGAGCAGTACTTC.

This clonotype was observed a few times. The rearrangement uses TRBV19 and TRBJ2-3; no definite D call. The CDR3 runs to 16 residues. Germline V gene data show CDR1 as LNHDA and CDR2 as SQIVND (reference sequence). Between the trimmed V and J ends, which lost 5 bases and 2 bases, there was a span of 17 bases. CDR3 sequence reads: CASSSTTGPPTDTQYF. As DNA, the CDR3 is TGTGCCAGTAGTTCTACAACCGGGCCTCCCACAGATACGCAGTATTTT.

Regarding this clonotype: Given a much more abundant clone one base away, this may be a read error. Because it lacks the conserved phenylalanine or tryptophan at the end, this CDR3 is likely a read error. The CDR3 nucleotides read TGTGCCAGCAACCCCTCGGGGGTTGAAGCTTTCGTT. It is translated as CASNPSGVEAFV. The V gene is TRBV11-2, the J gene TRBJ1-1; the D gene is possibly TRBD1 (5 bases). The V gene lost 7 bases and the J gene lost 7 bases, with 13 bases spanning the gap. Germline assignment: CDR1 SGHAT and CDR2 FQNNGV. This CDR3 spans 12 amino acids.

The table lists this clonotype with many counts. The chain employs TRBV28 and TRBJ2-3; possibly TRBD2 for D (6 bases). This CDR3 has 16 amino acids. Per the germline V gene, CDR1 is MDHEN and CDR2 is SYDVKM. Trimming cost V 9 bases and J 0 bases, with 19 bases left between them. The chain's CDR3 is CASVGLMGVSTDTQYF. The DNA of the CDR3 is TGTGCCAGTGTTGGACTAATGGGGGTGAGCACAGATACGCAGTATTTT.

The table lists this clonotype with many counts. This rearrangement joins TRBV10-3 to TRBJ2-3; the D is unclear. Trimming cost V 3 bases and J 6 bases, with 4 bases left between them. The CDR3 is made up of 11 amino acids. Germline CDR1 ENHRY, CDR2 SYGVKD. The CDR3 loop is CAISESDTQYF. The CDR3 DNA reads TGTGCCATCAGTGAATCTGATACGCAGTATTTT.

This clonotype was seen repeatedly, ten times or more. The chain links TRBV29-1 to TRBJ1-1; a possible D gene is TRBD1 (5 bases). Trimming left V 3 bases short and J 0 bases short, with 8 bases between. The CDR3 is 13 amino acids. Germline V gene data show CDR1 as SQVTM and CDR2 as ANQGSEA. The DNA of the CDR3 is TGCAGCGTTGATGGGGGGATGAACACTGAAGCTTTCTTT. Translating gives CSVDGGMNTEAFF.

This chain uses TRBV28 with TRBJ2-2; 7 bases line up with TRBD2. This CDR3 contains 16 residues. Germline loops: CDR1 MDHEN, CDR2 SYDVKM. Losses at the gene ends were 4 bases for V and 4 bases for J; bases not matched to a gene: 9. The CDR3 coding sequence is TGTGCCAGCAGTTCCCTCCTAGCGGCACTCACCGGGGAGCTGTTTTTT. It codes for CASSSLLAALTGELFF.

This clonotype has just a few counts. The J gene is TRBJ1-6, the V gene TRBV20-1; 7 positions agree with TRBD1. CDR3 length: 18 amino acids. The ends lost 0 bases at V and 9 bases at J; junction bases unmatched: 17. CDR1 and CDR2 from the germline V gene are DFQATT and SNEGSKA (reference sequence). For the CDR3, the DNA is TGCAGTGCTAGAGATATTGGTGCGGCAGGGGGGGAAGGTTCACCCCTCCACTTT. It is translated as CSARDIGAAGGEGSPLHF.